The subject of this entry is one TCR beta chain. The data were taken from a study of blood T cell repertoires in COVID-19. The germline CDR1 and CDR2 sequences are SEHNR and FQNEAQ (reference sequence). With 3 bases clipped from V and 5 bases from J, the junction kept 12 bases outside the gene matches. This CDR3 comprises 16 residues. Produced via immunoSEQ multiplex PCR; TCRdb's table is partial and in-frame only. The sample lists about 160,000 clones, over 75% occurring once. The sequenced material came from PBMCs or T cells enriched from blood (not recorded which). The TCR comes from a woman aged 45-65 years who had recovered from COVID-19. The V and J genes are TRBV7-9 and TRBJ1-2, with 7 bases that match TRBD1. CDR3 in DNA: TGTGCCAGCAGCTTTGGGACAGAAACATGGAAGTATGGCTACACCTTC. This gives the protein CASSFGTETWKYGYTF.